This record looks at one T cell receptor (beta chain) sequence and its context. This clonotype was seen many times. The antigen it recognizes is unknown. No clone much larger than this one lies a single base away; base qualities are absent. This entry belongs to a study of T cells after yellow fever vaccination (dated by TCRdb to the late 2010s). Background for the entire study: Libraries from fractions with low cell numbers were prepared with the SMART-Seq v4 Ultra Low Input RNA kit. Blood samples were taken at several timepoints before and after primary and secondary immunization, and bulk PBMC replicates and cell subsets were isolated. Two healthy male donors made up the cohort, one aged 18 to 29 years and the other aged 30 to 39 years. To follow T-cell clones before and after primary and booster YFV17D yellow fever vaccination, bulk TCR alpha and beta repertoires were sequenced over time. Here is what the overall study found, with its caveats: The secondary T-cell response was found to be weaker but faster than the primary response, with a peak reached on day 5 rather than on day 15. Because the study included only a couple of donors, the extent to which the findings can be generalized is limited. A small share of clonotypes was detected in both CD4 and CD8 compartments, with the overlap likely arising from convergent recombination. Most clones expanded after primary vaccination (almost 98% of CD4 and roughly 90% of CD8) were re-detected after the booster, suggesting that broad memory maintenance occurred. FACS-sorted repertoires could contain abundant contaminating clonotypes from the bulk population, so computational filtering was required.

The CDR3 contains 15 residues, cysteine and phenylalanine counted. This entry keeps only the CDR3 DNA: 45 bases, framed from base 1. V was cut back by 6 bases and J by 5 bases, leaving a gap of 20 bases between them. The CDR1 and CDR2 encoded by the germline V gene (reference sequence) are DFQATT and SNEGSKA. The sequencer was an Illumina NovaSeq 6000. TCR cDNA was synthesized by 5'RACE template switching, which introduced a universal primer site and unique molecular identifiers. cDNA synthesis was primed from both the TCR alpha and TCR beta constant segments. Two PCR steps were used to amplify libraries, with sample barcodes and sequencing adapters being added in the second step. Sequencing of libraries was done on Illumina HiSeq 2500 (2x100 bp) or NovaSeq (2x150 bp). The study's processing was this. MIGEC handled demultiplexing of reads and collapsing into UMI consensus sequences, while MiXCR performed V(D)J alignment. Using edgeR on replicate PBMC samples, clonotypes were called vaccine-responding if FDR was below 0.01 and the log2 fold change was above 5 up to day 15. Each bulk clonotype received a CD4 or CD8 identity based on whether the sequenced CD4 or CD8 repertoire contained that clonotype at higher abundance. TCRdb trimmed public reads at Q25 via fastp, called clones via MiXCR and kept in-frame beta chains. Entries are consolidated by CDR3 protein sequence, retaining the most common genes and DNA. These V and J calls rely on TCRdb rather than the paper's analysis. This sample gives a few hundred thousand distinct CDR3 sequences in total; more than 3% of them show up just once. Around 3.2% of the sample belongs to the ten largest clones.

This specimen's treatment or condition label, interpreted: live attenuated yellow fever vaccine strain. PBMCs were isolated from peripheral blood using a standard Ficoll-Paque protocol. Dynabeads CD4 and CD8 positive selection kits were used to isolate CD4 and CD8 T-cell fractions. TriZol was used to extract RNA from bulk PBMCs, from CD4 and CD8 fractions, and from dextramer-positive and dextramer-negative fractions. Material: CD4+ T cells sorted from PBMCs, obtained 10 days after the yellow fever booster vaccination. The chain is made from TRBV20-1 and TRBJ2-1; the D gene is perhaps TRBD2, from 5 matching bases. The clonotype comes from a man between 18 and 35 years old who received the YFV17D yellow fever vaccine. The CDR3 protein is CSAPRQGSGNNEQFF. The DNA sequence is as follows: TGCAGTGCGCCCCGCCAAGGTTCCGGGAACAATGAGCAGTTCTTC.